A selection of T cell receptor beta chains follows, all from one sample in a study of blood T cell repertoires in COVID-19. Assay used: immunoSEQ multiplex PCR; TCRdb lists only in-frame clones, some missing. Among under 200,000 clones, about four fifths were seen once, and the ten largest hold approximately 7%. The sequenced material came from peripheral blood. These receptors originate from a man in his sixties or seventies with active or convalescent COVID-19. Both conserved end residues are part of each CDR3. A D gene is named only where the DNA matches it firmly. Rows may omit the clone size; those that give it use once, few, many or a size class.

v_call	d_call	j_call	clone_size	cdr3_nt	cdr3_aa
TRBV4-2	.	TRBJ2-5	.	TGTGCCAGCAGCCAAGATGGGGCCAATACGGAGACCCAGTACTTC	CASSQDGANTETQYF
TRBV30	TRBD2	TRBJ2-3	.	TGTGCCTGGAGCCGCCAAGGACTAGCGACAGATACGCAGTATTTT	CAWSRQGLATDTQYF
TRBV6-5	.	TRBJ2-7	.	TGTGCCAGCAGTTCCCCAACCTACGAGCAGTACTTC	CASSSPTYEQYF
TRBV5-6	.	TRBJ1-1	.	TGTGCCAGCAGCTGGCGTCAGGGCACTGAAGCTTTCTTT	CASSWRQGTEAFF
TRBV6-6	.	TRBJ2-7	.	TGTGCCAGCAGTTACAGTCTACAGAACGAGCAGTACTTC	CASSYSLQNEQYF
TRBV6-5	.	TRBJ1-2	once	TGTGCCAGCAGTTACTCGACGGACTTCTATGGCTACACCTTC	CASSYSTDFYGYTF
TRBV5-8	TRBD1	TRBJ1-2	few	TGTGCCAGCCGCCGGGACAGCTCTTCCTACACCTTC	CASRRDSSSYTF
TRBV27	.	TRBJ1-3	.	TGTGCCAGCAGTAGCTCCGGACTGAGCTCTGGAAACACCATATATTTT	CASSSSGLSSGNTIYF
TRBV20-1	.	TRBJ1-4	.	TGCAGTGCTAGTCGGGGGAGGGATGAAAAACTGTTTTTT	CSASRGRDEKLFF
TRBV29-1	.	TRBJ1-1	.	TGCAGCGTTGAAGCGGACTGGAACACTGAAGCTTTCTTT	CSVEADWNTEAFF
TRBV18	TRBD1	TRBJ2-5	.	TGTGCCAGCTCACCTTGGACAGAGGGGGCAAAAGAGACCCAGTACTTC	CASSPWTEGAKETQYF
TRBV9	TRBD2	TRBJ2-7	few	TGTGCCAGCAGCGGGGGGTCTAGCGGAGTCACCTACGAGCAGTACTTC	CASSGGSSGVTYEQYF
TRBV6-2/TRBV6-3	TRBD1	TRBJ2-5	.	TGTGCCAGCAGTGCTACAGGGACAGGGGGTTCGGAGACCCAGTACTTC	CASSATGTGGSETQYF
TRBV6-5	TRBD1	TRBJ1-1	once	TGTGCCAGCAACAACAGGGGCATGAACACTGAAGCTTTCTTT	CASNNRGMNTEAFF
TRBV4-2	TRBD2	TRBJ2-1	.	TGTGCCAGCAGCCGCGGACTAGCGGGAGCCTCAGGTGAGCAGTTCTTC	CASSRGLAGASGEQFF
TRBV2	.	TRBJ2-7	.	TGTGCCAGCAGTGAAGCGTGGCAATCCTACGAGCAGTACTTC	CASSEAWQSYEQYF
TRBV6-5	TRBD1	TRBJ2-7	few	TGTGCCAGCAGTTACGACAGGGGGCGATACGAGCAGTACTTC	CASSYDRGRYEQYF
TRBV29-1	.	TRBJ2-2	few	TGCAGCATGCCAGGGGAAACCGGGGAGCTGTTTTTT	CSMPGETGELFF
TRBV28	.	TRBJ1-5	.	TGTGCCAGCAGCACTCAGGGGAGCTTCAATCAGCCCCAGCATTTT	CASSTQGSFNQPQHF
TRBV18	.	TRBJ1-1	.	TGTGCCAGCTCACCAGAGGCGTACATGAACACTGAAGCTTTCTTT	CASSPEAYMNTEAFF
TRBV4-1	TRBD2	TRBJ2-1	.	TGCGCCAGCAGCCAGCTACGGGGACTAGCGGGCAATGAGCAGTTCTTC	CASSQLRGLAGNEQFF
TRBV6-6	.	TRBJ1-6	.	TGTGCCAGCAGCATGAATTCACCCCTCCACTTT	CASSMNSPLHF
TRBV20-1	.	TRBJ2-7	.	TGCAGTGCTGTAGGACAGCACGAGCAGTACTTC	CSAVGQHEQYF
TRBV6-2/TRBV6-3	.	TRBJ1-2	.	TGTGCCAGCAGTTACAGCGACAGCGATCTCAGTGGCTACACCTTC	CASSYSDSDLSGYTF
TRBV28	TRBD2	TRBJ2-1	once	TGTGCCAGCAGTTCCGGGACTAGCGACAATGAGCAGTTCTTC	CASSSGTSDNEQFF
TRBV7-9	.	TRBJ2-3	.	TGTGCCAGCAGCTTAGGTTTAATCTCGGAGGGTAGCACAGATACGCAGTATTTT	CASSLGLISEGSTDTQYF
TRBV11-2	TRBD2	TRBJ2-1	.	TGTGCCAGCAGCCCCCAAGCCCCGGGCCTAGCGGGAGTCAATGAGCAGTTCTTC	CASSPQAPGLAGVNEQFF
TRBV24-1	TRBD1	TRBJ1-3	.	TGTGCCACCAGTCCGAGGACAGGGGGAAGGACTGGAAACACCATATATTTT	CATSPRTGGRTGNTIYF
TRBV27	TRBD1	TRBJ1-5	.	TGTGCCAGCAGTGCGTTTACAGGGGAAAACCAGCCCCAGCATTTT	CASSAFTGENQPQHF
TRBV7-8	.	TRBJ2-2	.	TGTGCCAGCAGCCTAATGGACTTTCCGAACACCGGGGAGCTGTTTTTT	CASSLMDFPNTGELFF
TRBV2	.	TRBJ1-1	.	TGTGCCAGCAGTCTTAACACTGAAGCTTTCTTT	CASSLNTEAFF
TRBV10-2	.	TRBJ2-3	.	TGCGCCAGCAGATTACTCGGGGAAACGCAGTATTTT	CASRLLGETQYF
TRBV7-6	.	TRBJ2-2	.	TGTGCCAGCAGCTTCCGGACAGCCACCGGGGAGCTGTTTTTT	CASSFRTATGELFF
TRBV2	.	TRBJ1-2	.	TGTGCCAGCAGTGATGCAGGGGATTATGGCTACACCTTC	CASSDAGDYGYTF
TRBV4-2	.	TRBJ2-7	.	TGTGCCAGCAGCCAAGATAGACGGAGCGAGCAGTACTTC	CASSQDRRSEQYF
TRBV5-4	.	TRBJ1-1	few	TGTGCCAGCAGCTTGTTACAGGGCGACACTGAAGCTTTCTTT	CASSLLQGDTEAFF
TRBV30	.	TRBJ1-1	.	TGTGCCTGGAGTCTAGGGGGGAACACTGAAGCTTTCTTT	CAWSLGGNTEAFF
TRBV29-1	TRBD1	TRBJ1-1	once	TGCAGCGCGCCCCCGGACAGGGATGACATGAACACTGAAGCTTTCTTT	CSAPPDRDDMNTEAFF
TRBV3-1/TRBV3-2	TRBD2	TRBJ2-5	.	TGTGCCAGCAGCCCGACTAGCGGGATCGAGACCCAGTACTTC	CASSPTSGIETQYF
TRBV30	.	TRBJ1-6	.	TGTGCCTGGAGTGTACAACATAATTCACCCCTCCACTTT	CAWSVQHNSPLHF
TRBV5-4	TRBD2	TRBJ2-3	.	TGTGCCAGCAGCTTGAGCGTCGACTCGGGGGGAGATACGCAGTATTTT	CASSLSVDSGGDTQYF